This entry lists 32 T cell receptor beta chains sequenced from one sample in a study of T cells in Graves' hyperthyroidism and ophthalmopathy (dated by TCRdb to about 2019). The library was prepared using multiplex PCR. The instrument was an Illumina HiSeq 2000. Amplification of TCR beta CDR3 regions was carried out from RNA transcripts. The first round of RT-PCR for the TCR CDR3 was performed with the HTBI primer set and the Qiagen OneStep RT-PCR kit. TCRdb redid the processing of the public reads, applying fastp at Q25 and MiXCR, and retained in-frame beta chains. Under each unique CDR3 protein, matching rows form one entry showing the most common genes and DNA. The sample table lists roughly 530,000 distinct CDR3 sequences, approximately 17% of them with a count of one. The ten largest clones add up to 17% of the sample. Sequencing used blood. The receptors stem from a woman between 18 and 30 years old with Graves' ophthalmopathy.

This clonotype was recorded many times. The genes are TRBV2 and TRBJ2-7; 8 nucleotides agree with TRBD2. The CDR3 is made up of 11 amino acids. Per the germline V gene, CDR1 is SNHLY and CDR2 is FYNNEI. CDR3 bases: TGTGTTAGCGGGGCCTCCTACGAGCAGTACTTC. It specifies CVSGASYEQYF.

In its sample, this clonotype was seen many times. The chain joins TRBV20-1 to TRBJ2-3; 9 positions match TRBD2. The germline gives CDR1 DFQATT, CDR2 SNEGSKA (reference sequence). The CDR3 spans 15 residues. With 3 bases clipped from V and 7 bases from J, the junction kept 11 bases outside the gene matches. The CDR3 DNA reads as TGCAGTGCTAGCCCTCTAGCGGGGTCCACGTATACGCAGTATTTT. It specifies CSASPLAGSTYTQYF.

This clonotype was observed many times. J is TRBJ2-7 and V is TRBV20-1; D not resolved. Germline CDR1 and CDR2: DFQATT and SNEGSKA (reference sequence). Trimming shortened V by 5 bases and J by 0 bases, and 5 bases separated the two germline ends. The CDR3 has 11 amino acids. The CDR3 sequence is CSAPDSYEQYF. CDR3 coding DNA: TGCAGTGCTCCCGACTCCTACGAGCAGTACTTC.

The sample holds many counts of this clonotype. The chain employs TRBV7-2 and TRBJ1-2; D ambiguous. The germline V and J ends were trimmed by 4 bases and 6 bases, with 15 bases remaining between them. The germline V gene encodes CDR1 SGHTA and CDR2 FQGNSA. This CDR3 is built from 14 residues. The CDR3 DNA sequence: TGTGCCAGCAGCTCGGCGACGGTATTCGATGGCTACACCTTC. Translated: CASSSATVFDGYTF.

This clonotype was seen a few times. The genes are TRBV5-1 and TRBJ2-1; D is unresolved. The CDR3 has 13 amino acids. V was shortened by 3 bases and J by 7 bases, with 11 bases between the two germline ends. Germline V gene data show CDR1 as SGHRS and CDR2 as YFSETQ. This CDR3 is CASSSYGGNEQFF. CDR3 DNA: TGCGCCAGCAGCTCTTACGGTGGTAATGAGCAGTTCTTC. Full variable domain (missing parts from reference TRBV5-1 and TRBJ2-1): KAGVTQTPRYLIKTRGQQVTLSCSPISGHRSVSWYQQTPGQGLQFLFEYFSETQRNKGNFPGRFSGRQFSNSRSEMNVSTLELGDSALYLCASSSYGGNEQFFGPGTRLTVL.

The chain couples TRBV19 to TRBJ2-2; no reliable D call. Germline V gene lookup returns CDR1 LNHDA and CDR2 SQIVND (reference sequence). The CDR3 runs 12 residues. V was clipped by 9 bases and J by 3 bases, with 8 bases between them. The CDR3 spells CASRTYTGELFF. CDR3 DNA: TGTGCCAGCAGGACCTACACCGGGGAGCTGTTTTTT.

This chain joins TRBV30 and TRBJ2-1; 11 bases map to TRBD2. The germline gives CDR1 GTSNPN, CDR2 SVGIG (reference sequence). Trimming cost V 6 bases and J 5 bases; bases outside gene matches: 6. The CDR3 loop spans 14 amino acids. The CDR3 region has the DNA TGTGCCTGTATAGCGGGAGGGTACCACAATGAGCAGTTCTTC. Its translation: CACIAGGYHNEQFF.

Comment on this clonotype: Its ends do not fully match the called genes, so a read error is possible. V and J are TRBV12-3 or TRBV12-4 and TRBJ2-1; TRBD1 is a possible D gene (5 bases). The CDR3 has 13 residues. Here the CDR3 reads CASSLSQGNVQFF. The CDR3 DNA reads TGTGCCAGCAGTTTAAGCCAGGGTAATGTGCAGTTCTTC.

This clonotype has only a few counts. This chain uses TRBV4-3 with TRBJ2-1, with D tentatively TRBD1 or TRBD2 (5 bases each). V was trimmed by 0 bases and J by 2 bases, leaving 14 bases between them. This CDR3 has 17 amino acids. Per the germline V gene, CDR1 is LGHNA and CDR2 is YSLEER. The chain's CDR3 is CASSQDGRGAAYNEQFF. The DNA for the CDR3 is TGCGCCAGCAGCCAAGATGGACGAGGGGCGGCCTACAATGAGCAGTTCTTC.

This clonotype appeared many times. The CDR3 protein is CASSLSRGDRAFF. CDR3 bases: TGTGCCAGCAGTTTATCCCGTGGAGATCGGGCTTTCTTT. This chain connects TRBV12-3 or TRBV12-4 to TRBJ1-1; no reliable D call. V lost 2 bases and J 11 bases, leaving 15 bases between the germline ends. This CDR3 is 13 amino acids long.

Many counts were recorded for this clonotype. The rearrangement uses TRBV3-1 and TRBJ1-5, with D possibly TRBD1 on 6 matching bases. Germline CDR1 is LGHDT and CDR2 is YNNKEL (reference sequence). V dropped 0 bases and J dropped 9 bases, with 18 bases sitting between them. The CDR3 has 16 amino acids. The CDR3 spells CASSQEGGGRGGPQHF. CDR3 nucleotide sequence: TGTGCCAGCAGCCAAGAAGGAGGGGGTAGAGGTGGGCCCCAGCATTTT.

This clonotype was observed many times. The genes are TRBV2 and TRBJ2-4; D is unclear. CDR1 and CDR2 from the germline V gene are SNHLY and FYNNEI. This CDR3 contains 14 residues. Deletions cut 3 bases from V and 0 bases from J, with 6 bases between. The CDR3 reads CASSELLAKNIQYF. CDR3 DNA sequence: TGTGCCAGCAGTGAGCTCCTAGCCAAAAACATTCAGTACTTC.

This clonotype was observed many times. This chain connects TRBV3-1 to TRBJ1-1, with a weak D call TRBD1 (5 bases). The length of the CDR3 is 12 residues. The germline V gene has CDR1 LGHDT and CDR2 YNNKEL (reference sequence). V dropped 7 bases and J dropped 11 bases, with 17 bases sitting between them. CDR3 nucleotide sequence: TGTGCCAGCATTTCGGAGAGTGAGGGGGCTTTCTTT. Its translation is CASISESEGAFF.

This chain links TRBV15 with TRBJ1-1; no firm D call. The CDR3 runs to 14 residues. V was pared by 2 bases and J by 1 base, with 8 bases between. CDR1 and CDR2 (germline): LNHNV, YYDKDF (reference sequence). The CDR3 sequence is CATSRQLGNTEAFF. The CDR3 DNA reads as TGTGCCACCAGCAGACAACTGGGGAACACTGAAGCTTTCTTT.

This clonotype occurred a few times. The chain is built from TRBV5-1 and TRBJ2-3; TRBD2 aligns across 7 bases. The CDR3 extends over 17 amino acids. Germline assignment: CDR1 SGHRS and CDR2 YFSETQ. With V trimmed by 4 bases and J by 4 bases, 15 bases remained unmatched. This CDR3 reads CASSALTSAAAADTQYF. CDR3 nucleotides: TGCGCCAGCAGCGCCCTTACTAGCGCGGCAGCCGCAGATACGCAGTATTTT.

This clonotype has ten or more counts. The chain uses TRBV11-2 and TRBJ2-7; no firm D call. Germline lookup yields CDR1 SGHAT and CDR2 FQNNGV. Trimming shortened V by 1 base and J by 1 base, and 8 bases separated the two germline ends. The CDR3 spans 14 residues. CDR3 in DNA: TGTGCCAGCAGCTTAGGTGAAGGGTCCTACGAGCAGTACTTC. This encodes CASSLGEGSYEQYF.

The CDR3 nucleotides read TGTGCCAGCACAAGCAGTAGCTCTAACTATGGCTACACCTTC. The encoded protein is CASTSSSSNYGYTF. The rearrangement uses TRBV25-1 and TRBJ1-2; D is unresolved. Germline V gene sequence: CDR1 MGHDK, CDR2 SYGVNS. This CDR3 is 14 amino acids long. With 7 bases removed from V and 0 bases from J, the gap between germline ends came to 12 bases.

The sample holds a few counts of this clonotype. The chain couples TRBV12-3 or TRBV12-4 to TRBJ2-2, with 10 positions matching TRBD2. Losses at the gene ends were 4 bases for V and 3 bases for J; bases not matched to a gene: 8. This CDR3 is built from 17 residues. In DNA, the CDR3 is TGTGCCAGCAGTTCCCCCCTAGCGGGGGATGACACCGGGGAGCTGTTTTTT. Its protein is CASSSPLAGDDTGELFF.

This clonotype was counted a single time. The CDR3 DNA reads TGTGCCAGTAATCCGGGACAGGGGGCAACTGAAGCTTTCTTT. Encoded protein: CASNPGQGATEAFF. The chain combines TRBV13 with TRBJ1-1, with 12 bases that match TRBD1. Germline CDR1 PRHDT, CDR2 FYEKMQ (reference sequence). Losses at the gene ends were 9 bases for V and 5 bases for J; bases not matched to a gene: 7. The CDR3 covers 14 residues.

The chain uses TRBV10-3 and TRBJ2-3; D is possibly TRBD1 (5 bases). The CDR3 contains 15 residues. CDR1 and CDR2 (germline): ENHRY, SYGVKD. Trimming shortened V by 8 bases and J by 3 bases, and 18 bases separated the two germline ends. The CDR3 nucleotides read TGTGCCATCCGACCAGGGTCGCACACGACAGATACGCAGTATTTT. Protein sequence: CAIRPGSHTTDTQYF.

This chain links TRBV6-2 or TRBV6-3 with TRBJ2-1; 10 positions agree with TRBD2. Germline CDR1 and CDR2: MNHEY and SVGEGT. This CDR3 is built from 14 residues. V gave up 6 bases and J gave up 9 bases; unmatched junction bases: 8. As DNA, the CDR3 is TGTGCCAGCAGCCACAGCGGGAGGGCCATTGAGCAGTTCTTC. Amino acids: CASSHSGRAIEQFF.

In this sample, this clonotype turned up many times. For the CDR3, the DNA is TGCAGCGTTGAGGGGACAGGGGCCTACGAGCAGTACTTC. Encoded protein: CSVEGTGAYEQYF. The chain combines TRBV29-1 with TRBJ2-7; 10 bases are shared with TRBD1. Trimming took 3 bases from V and 2 from J; bases not matched to a gene: 1. Germline V CDR1 and CDR2: SQVTM, ANQGSEA. CDR3 length: 13 residues.

This clonotype was detected ten times or more. The chain combines TRBV27 with TRBJ2-5, with 7 bases aligning to TRBD1. There are 14 residues in the CDR3. The ends lost 6 bases at V and 2 bases at J; junction bases unmatched: 6. The germline V gene has CDR1 MNHEY and CDR2 SMNVEV (reference sequence). CDR3 in DNA: TGTGCCAGCAGCTGGGACAGTGGACAAGAGACCCAGTACTTC. Protein: CASSWDSGQETQYF.

This clonotype was detected a few times. V and J are TRBV6-2 or TRBV6-3 and TRBJ2-7; D gene uncertain. This CDR3 has 12 amino acids. Trimming left V 0 bases short and J 6 bases short, with 6 bases between. The germline V gene has CDR1 MNHEY and CDR2 SVGEGT. CDR3 nucleotides: TGTGCCAGCAGTTACTCTCCTGGCGAGCAGTACTTC. It encodes CASSYSPGEQYF.

The rearrangement joins TRBV5-6 to TRBJ2-3; D remains unclear. Germline V gene data show CDR1 as SGHDT and CDR2 as YYEEEE. The ends were cut back, 6 bases at V and 1 base at J, with 12 bases in the middle. The CDR3 consists of 14 residues. CDR3 in DNA: TGTGCCAGCACTCCGGGTCCTCGCACAGATACGCAGTATTTT. Encoded protein: CASTPGPRTDTQYF.

This clonotype appeared a few times. The rearrangement links TRBV12-3 or TRBV12-4 to TRBJ2-3; TRBD2 matches at 8 bases. V lost 6 bases, J lost 1 base, and 6 bases stayed unmatched. This CDR3 is 15 amino acids long. The CDR3 region has the DNA TGTGCCAGCAGCAAAGCGGGAGCGGGCACAGATACGCAGTATTTT. This encodes CASSKAGAGTDTQYF.

This clonotype was picked up many times. The genes are TRBV11-3 and TRBJ2-1; D is perhaps TRBD1 (5 bases). V lost 5 bases, J lost 10 bases, and 15 bases lay in between. The CDR3 consists of 13 residues. Germline CDR1 reads SGHNT; CDR2 reads YENEEA. CDR3 coding DNA: TGTGCCAGCAGCCCGTCAGGGTATCGCGAGCAGTTCTTC. It translates to CASSPSGYREQFF.

On this clonotype: This may arise from a read error, as a much more abundant clone is one base away. This chain links TRBV6-2 or TRBV6-3 with TRBJ2-1; 8 nucleotides align to TRBD2. Trimming removed 0 bases from V and 8 bases from J; junction bases left unmatched: 9. The germline CDR1 and CDR2 sequences are MNHEY and SVGEGT. The CDR3 length is 16 residues. CDR3 region: CASSYSLAGMGDEQFF. The CDR3 DNA reads as TGTGCCAGCAGTTACTCTTTAGCGGGGATGGGGGATGAGCAGTTCTTC.

This chain connects TRBV7-8 to TRBJ2-1; possible D gene TRBD2, 6 bases. V was clipped by 5 bases and J by 4 bases, with 15 bases between them. There are 15 residues in the CDR3. Per the germline V gene, CDR1 is SGHVS and CDR2 is FQNEAQ. The CDR3 sequence: CASSAGTGRYNEQFF. In DNA, the CDR3 is TGTGCCAGCAGCGCCGGGACTGGGAGATACAATGAGCAGTTCTTC.

The chain has TRBV20-1 and TRBJ1-4, with D perhaps TRBD1 (6 bases). V lost 0 bases and J lost 4, with 15 bases in between. CDR1 is DFQATT and CDR2 is SNEGSKA in the germline V gene (reference sequence). The CDR3 extends over 16 amino acids. In DNA, the CDR3 is TGCAGTGCTAGAGAGCAAGCCGGACAGCTTAATGAAAAACTGTTTTTT. Protein sequence: CSAREQAGQLNEKLFF.

This clonotype was detected many times. The chain has TRBV30 and TRBJ1-1, with D tentatively TRBD1 (5 bases). Trimming stripped 4 bases from V and 6 bases from J, with 15 bases between. Germline V CDR1 and CDR2: GTSNPN, SVGIG (reference sequence). The CDR3 extends over 13 amino acids. The CDR3 protein is CAWIVQGKAEAFF. As DNA, the CDR3 is TGTGCCTGGATTGTCCAGGGCAAGGCTGAAGCTTTCTTT.

This clonotype came up many times. The chain uses TRBV27 and TRBJ1-1; D call uncertain. The CDR3 loop spans 12 amino acids. CDR1 and CDR2 (germline): MNHEY, SMNVEV (reference sequence). Between the trimmed V and J ends, which lost 6 bases and 4 bases, there was a span of 9 bases. The DNA of the CDR3 is TGTGCCAGCAGAACCGGCGTCACTGAAGCTTTCTTT. This gives the protein CASRTGVTEAFF.